Each of the 21 T cell receptor beta chains below was sequenced from the same sample in a study of cytomegalovirus exposure and HLA in healthy donors. Primers: 60 Vbeta forward and 13 Jbeta reverse. Clones were sequenced by immunoSEQ multiplex PCR, and TCRdb holds only the in-frame ones, with some missing. The sample carries 65,000 to 90,000 clones, about four fifths recorded once. Sequenced sample: PBMCs. The origin of the receptors is a woman in her forties in good health and CMV-seropositive.

The genes are TRBV27 and TRBJ1-6; D may be TRBD1 (5 bases). Germline CDR1 and CDR2: MNHEY and SMNVEV (reference sequence). V dropped 6 bases and J dropped 6 bases, with 15 bases sitting between them. The CDR3 length is 15 residues. The CDR3 sequence is CASSGRGGSNSPLHF. CDR3 nucleotides: TGTGCCAGCAGCGGACGGGGCGGGAGTAATTCACCCCTCCACTTT.

The genes are TRBV5-4 and TRBJ2-3, with D perhaps matching TRBD2 (6 bases). CDR1 SGHNT and CDR2 YYREEE come from the germline V gene (reference sequence). V lost 2 bases, J lost 0 bases, and 7 bases lay in between. This CDR3 has 14 amino acids. In DNA form, the CDR3 reads TGTGCCAGCAGCTTCCGGGGGAGCACAGATACGCAGTATTTT. This gives the protein CASSFRGSTDTQYF.

The rearrangement joins TRBV7-7 to TRBJ2-1; TRBD2 aligns across 12 bases. This CDR3 is built from 18 residues. From germline, CDR1 is SSHAT and CDR2 FNYEAQ (reference sequence). Trimming took 3 bases from V and 0 from J; bases not matched to a gene: 6. In DNA, the CDR3 is TGTGCCAGCAGCTTCTTGGCTAGCGGGGGGGTCTCCTACAATGAGCAGTTCTTC. This codes for CASSFLASGGVSYNEQFF. Drawing the rest from reference TRBV7-7 and TRBJ2-1, the complete variable domain is GAGVSQSPRYKVTKRGQDVTLRCDPISSHATLYWYQQALGQGPEFLTYFNYEAQPDKSGLPSDRFSAERPEGSISTLTIQRTEQRDSAMYRCASSFLASGGVSYNEQFFGPGTRLTVL.

The chain employs TRBV9 and TRBJ1-1; 8 positions match TRBD1. Losses at the gene ends were 3 bases for V and 2 bases for J; bases not matched to a gene: 9. Germline V gives CDR1 SGDLS, CDR2 YYNGEE. The CDR3 covers 16 residues. The CDR3 DNA follows: TGTGCCAGCAGCGCCCAGGGGGCACTACTTAACACTGAAGCTTTCTTT. Encoded protein: CASSAQGALLNTEAFF.

The chain recombines TRBV7-7 with TRBJ2-1; D unclear. With 1 base removed from V and 8 bases from J, the gap between germline ends came to 15 bases. The CDR3 consists of 15 residues. CDR1 SSHAT and CDR2 FNYEAQ come from the germline V gene (reference sequence). The CDR3 nucleotides are TGTGCCAGCAGCTTAGGGTCAGCCCCGGCGGATGAGCAGTTCTTC. Translated: CASSLGSAPADEQFF.

The CDR3: CASSLPGYGNTDTQYF. In nucleotides, the CDR3 is TGCGCCAGCAGCTTGCCGGGTTACGGGAACACAGATACGCAGTATTTT. The rearrangement uses TRBV5-1 and TRBJ2-3, with D perhaps matching TRBD2 (5 bases). Germline lookup yields CDR1 SGHRS and CDR2 YFSETQ. This CDR3 has 16 residues. V gave up 1 base and J gave up 2 bases, with 14 bases separating them.

V is TRBV28 and J is TRBJ1-2; 8 bases are a match to TRBD1. This CDR3 is built from 18 residues. From germline, CDR1 is MDHEN and CDR2 SYDVKM. V was clipped by 6 bases and J by 4 bases; unmatched bases: 19. The CDR3 sequence is CASSRPGQGLSNLYGYTF. The CDR3 DNA is TGTGCCAGCAGCCGCCCCGGACAGGGCCTATCCAACCTCTATGGCTACACCTTC.

This sequence joins TRBV28 and TRBJ2-5, with a possible D match to TRBD1 (5 bases). There are 13 residues in the CDR3. V shed 6 bases and J shed 3 bases, with 11 bases lying between them. CDR1 and CDR2 (germline): MDHEN, SYDVKM. This CDR3 is CASSLGHEETQYF. CDR3 nucleotide sequence: TGTGCCAGCAGCTTAGGACACGAAGAGACCCAGTACTTC.

V and J are TRBV28 and TRBJ1-4; D perhaps matches TRBD1 (6 bases). The CDR3 is made up of 13 amino acids. Trimming left V 6 bases short and J 11 bases short, with 16 bases between. Germline lookup yields CDR1 MDHEN and CDR2 SYDVKM. The CDR3 nucleotides read TGTGCCAGCAGACGGGACATGAGTGGGAAACTGTTTTTT. Its protein product is CASRRDMSGKLFF. Variable domain in full (rest from reference TRBV28 and TRBJ1-4): DVKVTQSSRYLVKRTGEKVFLECVQDMDHENMFWYRQDPGLGLRLIYFSYDVKMKEKGDIPEGYSVSREKKERFSLILESASTNQTSMYLCASRRDMSGKLFFGSGTQLSVL.

This chain connects TRBV5-1 to TRBJ2-7; TRBD2 might be the D (6 bases). Between the trimmed V and J ends, which lost 6 bases and 3 bases, there was a span of 10 bases. The germline V gene encodes CDR1 SGHRS and CDR2 YFSETQ. The CDR3 contains 12 residues. CDR3 amino acids: CASNQGGYEQYF. CDR3 coding DNA: TGCGCCAGCAACCAGGGAGGCTACGAGCAGTACTTC.

The V call is TRBV5-1, the J call TRBJ1-3; D is unresolved. The CDR3 is made up of 15 amino acids. Germline CDR1 is SGHRS and CDR2 is YFSETQ. Trimming pared 1 base from V and 0 bases from J, leaving 8 bases between. This CDR3 reads CASSLLQNSGNTIYF. The CDR3 DNA sequence: TGCGCCAGCAGCTTGTTACAGAACTCTGGAAACACCATATATTTT.

The chain has TRBV18 and TRBJ2-3, with 8 bases matching TRBD2. V shed 6 bases and J 4 bases; nucleotides not matched to a gene: 3. Germline assignment: CDR1 KGHSH and CDR2 LQKENI. This CDR3 has 13 residues. CDR3 coding DNA: TGTGCCAGCTCGCCGGGACTAGCAGATACGCAGTATTTT. Its translation: CASSPGLADTQYF.

V is TRBV5-1 and J is TRBJ2-5; 10 bases map to TRBD1. V lost 4 bases, J lost 7 bases, and 10 bases stayed unmatched. Germline loops: CDR1 SGHRS, CDR2 YFSETQ. This CDR3 is built from 15 residues. DNA for the CDR3: TGCGCCAGCAGCGAACGGACAGGGGGAGGGGTGACCCAGTACTTC. This sequence encodes CASSERTGGGVTQYF.

This chain joins TRBV5-4 and TRBJ2-4; possibly TRBD2 for D (6 bases). Per germline, CDR1 SGHNT and CDR2 YYREEE (reference sequence). Trimming shortened V by 3 bases and J by 2 bases, and 12 bases separated the two germline ends. The CDR3 is made up of 15 amino acids. CDR3 loop: CASSSGTPPKNIQYF. The DNA of the CDR3 is TGTGCCAGCAGCTCAGGGACTCCCCCCAAAAACATTCAGTACTTC.

J is TRBJ1-1 and V is TRBV9; D remains unclear. The V and J ends lost 2 bases and 6 bases respectively, with 8 bases between them. The CDR3 runs to 12 residues. Germline V gene data show CDR1 as SGDLS and CDR2 as YYNGEE. As DNA, the CDR3 is TGTGCCAGCAGCGTCGAGGGCGCTGAAGCTTTCTTT. Translation: CASSVEGAEAFF.

The chain employs TRBV18 and TRBJ1-1, with TRBD1 matching over 7 bases. The CDR3 runs to 15 residues. After removal of 1 base from V and 2 bases from J, the junction contained 4 bases not matched to a gene. The germline V gene has CDR1 KGHSH and CDR2 LQKENI. CDR3: CASSPRQGRNTEAFF. The CDR3 DNA reads as TGTGCCAGCTCACCACGACAGGGAAGAAACACTGAAGCTTTCTTT.

This clone has only a few counts. The CDR3 DNA reads as TGCAGCGTTGAAGGGGGGGGATTGGGCACAGATACGCAGTATTTT. It translates to CSVEGGGLGTDTQYF. The gene calls are TRBV29-1 and TRBJ2-3; 7 nucleotides align to TRBD2. The CDR3 consists of 15 residues. V shed 1 base and J 1 base; nucleotides not matched to a gene: 5. Germline assignment: CDR1 SQVTM and CDR2 ANQGSEA.

This rearrangement joins TRBV5-1 to TRBJ2-7; TRBD1 might be the D (6 bases). V lost 3 bases and J lost 0, with 19 bases in between. CDR3 size: 17 residues. Germline-derived CDR1 and CDR2 are SGHRS and YFSETQ. The CDR3: CASSYAGGGRGSYEQYF. CDR3 nucleotides: TGCGCCAGCAGCTATGCCGGTGGGGGCAGGGGCTCCTACGAGCAGTACTTC.

This clone showed up just once. The chain carries TRBV28 and TRBJ1-2, with D perhaps TRBD1 (6 bases). The CDR3 spans 12 residues. The germline gives CDR1 MDHEN, CDR2 SYDVKM. Trimming cost V 5 bases and J 8 bases, with 12 bases left between them. The CDR3 sequence is CASSEGGLGYTF. As DNA, the CDR3 is TGTGCCAGCAGTGAGGGGGGGCTCGGCTACACCTTC.

This chain links TRBV7-2 with TRBJ1-2, with a possible D match to TRBD1 (5 bases). The CDR3 spans 13 residues. V lost 10 bases to trimming and J lost 0 bases, with 12 bases between them. Germline CDR1 reads SGHTA; CDR2 reads FQGNSA. CDR3 loop: CATERGTNYGYTF. CDR3 coding DNA: TGTGCCACCGAGCGGGGGACTAACTATGGCTACACCTTC.

J is TRBJ2-2 and V is TRBV29-1; D perhaps matches TRBD1 (5 bases). Looked up from germline, CDR1 is SQVTM and CDR2 is ANQGSEA. CDR3 length equals 14 residues. With 3 bases removed from V and 6 bases from J, the gap between germline ends came to 14 bases. The CDR3: CSVDGQGYAGELFF. The CDR3, as DNA: TGCAGCGTTGATGGGCAGGGTTACGCCGGGGAGCTGTTTTTT.